This TCR beta chain was obtained from a study of molecular identifiers for immune sequencing clone quantification. General observations from the study: In naive cells, clones above 20 RNA copies held under 1% of molecules, whereas in effector cells they held over 98%.

Sorted naive CD8 T cells were those defined as CD8+CD4-CCR7+CD45RA+. Previously described methods and listed TCR primers were employed for the bulk TCR libraries. TCRdb reprocessed the PCR reads via MiXCR and lists one record per CDR3 protein. The data contain about 320,000 distinct CDR3 sequences, 24% of them singletons. With respect to this clonotype: Its antigen is currently unknown. Since a much larger clone is just one base distant, this may be a read error.

Germline V gives CDR1 DFQATT, CDR2 SNEGSKA (reference sequence). Trimming removed 1 base at V and 4 bases at J, with 21 bases between. This CDR3 comprises 17 residues. The specimen was naive CD8+ T cells from blood, with Jurkat cell RNA spiked in. Specified subset: FACS-sorted CD8+CD4-CCR7+CD45RA+ naive T cells. The chain employs TRBV20-1 and TRBJ2-3, with D perhaps TRBD2 (6 bases). The sequence was collected from a human donor in good health. Some libraries in this study had Jurkat cell RNA spiked in. CDR3 protein: CSARVSAEGLIADTQYF. As DNA, the CDR3 is TGCAGTGCTAGAGTCTCAGCGGAGGGGCTTATCGCAGATACGCAGTATTTT.